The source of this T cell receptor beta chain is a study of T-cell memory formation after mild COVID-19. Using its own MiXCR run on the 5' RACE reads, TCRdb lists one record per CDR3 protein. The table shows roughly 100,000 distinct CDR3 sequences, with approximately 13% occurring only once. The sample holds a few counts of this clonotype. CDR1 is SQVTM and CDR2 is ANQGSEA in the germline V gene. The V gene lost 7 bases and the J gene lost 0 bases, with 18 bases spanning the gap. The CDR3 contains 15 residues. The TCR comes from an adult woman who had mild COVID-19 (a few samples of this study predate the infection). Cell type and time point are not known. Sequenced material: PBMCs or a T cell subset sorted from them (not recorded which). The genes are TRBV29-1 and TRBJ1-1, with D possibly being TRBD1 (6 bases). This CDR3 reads CSDLKDSQMNTEAFF. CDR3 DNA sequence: TGCAGCGACCTCAAGGACAGCCAGATGAACACTGAAGCTTTCTTT.